These T cell receptor beta chains were read from a single sample in a study of blood T cell repertoires in COVID-19. Profiled with immunoSEQ multiplex PCR; TCRdb holds only in-frame clones, not every one. Here the sample spans 250,000 to 300,000 clones, roughly 86% being singletons. The specimen was peripheral blood. Source of these receptors: a young woman with COVID-19, enrolled during active disease. CDR3s include the opening cysteine and the closing phenylalanine or tryptophan. A D gene is named only where the DNA matches it firmly. A clone size is listed for some rows: how often the clone was seen (once, few, many), or a class if it is expanded.

size: -
D: TRBD1
V: TRBV6-5
J: TRBJ2-3
CDR3: CASRQGPSTDTQYF
DNA: TGTGCCAGCCGACAGGGACCTAGCACAGATACGCAGTATTTT

size: -
D: -
V: TRBV30
J: TRBJ1-5
CDR3: CAWSAQVDQPQHF
DNA: TGTGCCTGGAGTGCACAGGTCGATCAGCCCCAGCATTTT

size: -
D: TRBD1
V: TRBV2
J: TRBJ1-2
CDR3: CASSPGQGEVGYTF
DNA: TGTGCCAGCAGCCCGGGACAGGGGGAAGTTGGCTACACCTTC

size: -
D: TRBD2
V: TRBV19
J: TRBJ2-7
CDR3: CASSMGAGGLMEQYF
DNA: TGTGCCAGTAGTATGGGCGCGGGAGGGCTCATGGAGCAGTACTTC

size: -
D: TRBD2
V: TRBV25-1
J: TRBJ2-2
CDR3: CAQGLAGAPGELFF
DNA: TGTGCCCAGGGACTAGCGGGAGCCCCCGGGGAGCTGTTTTTT

size: -
D: -
V: TRBV3-1/TRBV3-2
J: TRBJ1-3
CDR3: CASSQGQPSGNTIYF
DNA: TGTGCCAGCAGCCAAGGACAGCCCTCTGGAAACACCATATATTTT

size: -
D: TRBD1
V: TRBV12-3/TRBV12-4
J: TRBJ2-2
CDR3: CASSLQGAGELFF
DNA: TGTGCCAGCAGTTTACAGGGGGCCGGGGAGCTGTTTTTT

size: few
D: -
V: TRBV18
J: TRBJ1-2
CDR3: CASSLRTADTYGYTF
DNA: TGTGCCAGCTCACTGCGGACAGCGGACACCTATGGCTACACCTTC

size: -
D: -
V: TRBV28
J: TRBJ1-4
CDR3: CASSFSWSEKLFF
DNA: TGTGCCAGCAGTTTTTCCTGGAGTGAAAAACTGTTTTTT

size: -
D: TRBD1
V: TRBV23-1
J: TRBJ2-7
CDR3: CASIWDRLTYEQYF
DNA: TGCGCCAGCATCTGGGACAGACTCACCTACGAGCAGTACTTC

size: -
D: -
V: TRBV2
J: TRBJ2-2
CDR3: CASIERARTGELFF
DNA: TGTGCCAGCATCGAACGAGCGCGGACCGGGGAGCTGTTTTTT

size: -
D: -
V: TRBV21-1
J: TRBJ2-5
CDR3: CASSNPGTEETQYF
DNA: TGTGCCAGCAGCAACCCCGGGACAGAAGAGACCCAGTACTTC

size: once
D: TRBD2
V: TRBV15
J: TRBJ2-1
CDR3: CATSSSGRASNEQFF
DNA: TGTGCCACCAGTAGTAGCGGGAGGGCGAGCAATGAGCAGTTCTTC

size: -
D: -
V: TRBV5-4
J: TRBJ2-7
CDR3: CASSLASGTAYEQYF
DNA: TGTGCCAGCAGCTTGGCCTCCGGGACTGCCTACGAGCAGTACTTC

size: -
D: -
V: TRBV4-3
J: TRBJ1-4
CDR3: CASSQANRVGEKLFF
DNA: TGCGCCAGCAGCCAAGCGAACAGGGTAGGCGAAAAACTGTTTTTT

size: few
D: -
V: TRBV5-1
J: TRBJ1-1
CDR3: CASSTERAPGWVAEAFF
DNA: TGCGCCAGCAGCACCGAGCGGGCCCCAGGCTGGGTTGCTGAAGCTTTCTTT

size: -
D: TRBD1
V: TRBV11-2
J: TRBJ1-4
CDR3: CASSATGTETFF
DNA: TGTGCCAGCAGCGCAACCGGGACAGAGACGTTTTTT

size: -
D: -
V: TRBV28
J: TRBJ1-1
CDR3: CASSLSLGAADTEAFF
DNA: TGTGCCAGCAGTTTATCATTAGGGGCGGCGGACACTGAAGCTTTCTTT

size: few
D: -
V: TRBV3-1/TRBV3-2
J: TRBJ2-7
CDR3: CASSQDLHGGSPTYEQYF
DNA: TGTGCCAGCAGCCAAGACCTACATGGGGGGAGCCCGACCTACGAGCAGTACTTC

size: -
D: TRBD2
V: TRBV19
J: TRBJ2-7
CDR3: CASSRAGGYEQYF
DNA: TGTGCCAGTAGTCGGGCGGGAGGGTACGAGCAGTACTTC

size: -
D: TRBD1
V: TRBV18
J: TRBJ1-4
CDR3: CASSPRTGGGPNEKLFF
DNA: TGTGCCAGCTCACCCAGGACAGGGGGCGGGCCTAATGAAAAACTGTTTTTT

size: -
D: TRBD2
V: TRBV28
J: TRBJ2-1
CDR3: CASTGRTSGSYEQFF
DNA: TGTGCCAGCACCGGAAGGACTAGCGGGAGCTATGAGCAGTTCTTC

size: -
D: TRBD2
V: TRBV4-2
J: TRBJ2-1
CDR3: CASSQEVGRASNEQFF
DNA: TGTGCCAGCAGCCAAGAGGTCGGGAGGGCTTCGAATGAGCAGTTCTTC

size: -
D: -
V: TRBV5-1
J: TRBJ1-3
CDR3: CASTRGGSGNTIYF
DNA: TGCGCCAGCACTCGGGGAGGGAGTGGAAACACCATATATTTT

size: -
D: TRBD2
V: TRBV5-5
J: TRBJ2-5
CDR3: CASTSEVAGGGETQYF
DNA: TGTGCCAGCACCTCTGAGGTAGCGGGAGGCGGCGAGACCCAGTACTTC

size: -
D: -
V: TRBV2
J: TRBJ2-1
CDR3: CASSRWSSYNEQFF
DNA: TGTGCCAGCAGTCGGTGGAGCTCCTACAATGAGCAGTTCTTC

size: -
D: TRBD1
V: TRBV18
J: TRBJ2-2
CDR3: CASSPGQASGGELFF
DNA: TGTGCCAGCTCTCCCGGACAGGCATCGGGCGGGGAGCTGTTTTTT

size: once
D: TRBD1
V: TRBV9
J: TRBJ2-2
CDR3: CASSFQGASLTGELFF
DNA: TGTGCCAGCAGCTTCCAGGGGGCTAGCCTCACCGGGGAGCTGTTTTTT

size: -
D: TRBD2
V: TRBV5-6
J: TRBJ2-2
CDR3: CASSGEGLLALPGELFF
DNA: TGTGCCAGCAGCGGCGAGGGCTTACTAGCGCTTCCCGGGGAGCTGTTTTTT

size: -
D: TRBD2
V: TRBV6-5
J: TRBJ2-2
CDR3: CASSGLADGELFF
DNA: TGTGCCAGCAGCGGACTAGCGGACGGGGAGCTGTTTTTT

size: -
D: -
V: TRBV27
J: TRBJ1-3
CDR3: CASKSGNTIYF
DNA: TGTGCCAGCAAGAGTGGAAACACCATATATTTT

size: -
D: -
V: TRBV6-2/TRBV6-3
J: TRBJ2-7
CDR3: CASSYLKRGNEQYF
DNA: TGTGCCAGCAGTTACCTCAAGAGGGGGAACGAGCAGTACTTC

size: -
D: -
V: TRBV2
J: TRBJ2-5
CDR3: CASSEARGAGETQYF
DNA: TGTGCCAGCAGTGAAGCACGGGGGGCTGGAGAGACCCAGTACTTC

size: -
D: -
V: TRBV30
J: TRBJ1-3
CDR3: CAWSARLRSNTIYF
DNA: TGTGCCTGGAGTGCGAGACTCCGGTCGAACACCATATATTTT

size: -
D: TRBD1
V: TRBV29-1
J: TRBJ1-1
CDR3: CSVEDGQGFEAFF
DNA: TGCAGCGTTGAAGATGGACAGGGCTTTGAAGCTTTCTTT

size: -
D: TRBD2
V: TRBV7-9
J: TRBJ2-7
CDR3: CASSSPLGLAGYEQYF
DNA: TGTGCCAGCAGCTCGCCATTGGGACTAGCGGGGTACGAGCAGTACTTC

size: -
D: TRBD2
V: TRBV27
J: TRBJ2-7
CDR3: CASSLRGLDYEQYF
DNA: TGTGCCAGCAGTTTAAGGGGACTAGACTACGAGCAGTACTTC

size: -
D: TRBD2
V: TRBV7-2
J: TRBJ2-7
CDR3: CASSPGLAGVFEQYF
DNA: TGTGCCAGCAGCCCAGGACTAGCGGGAGTCTTCGAGCAGTACTTC

size: few
D: TRBD1
V: TRBV29-1
J: TRBJ2-1
CDR3: CSVEGTGRGEQFF
DNA: TGCAGCGTTGAGGGGACAGGCAGGGGTGAGCAGTTCTTC

size: -
D: -
V: TRBV7-2
J: TRBJ1-6
CDR3: CASSLGLSPLHF
DNA: TGTGCCAGCAGCTTAGGGCTTTCACCCCTCCACTTT

size: -
D: TRBD1
V: TRBV11-2
J: TRBJ1-5
CDR3: CASSSPGRQGQPQHF
DNA: TGTGCCAGCAGCTCCCCAGGAAGACAGGGGCAGCCCCAGCATTTT

size: -
D: TRBD1
V: TRBV15
J: TRBJ1-1
CDR3: CATSREGWTGDEAFF
DNA: TGTGCCACCAGCCGAGAAGGGTGGACAGGGGATGAAGCTTTCTTT